These 10 T cell receptor beta chains originate from one sample sequenced in a study of OX40 agonist ivuxolimab in advanced cancers. Method: immunoSEQ multiplex PCR; TCRdb's copy keeps in-frame clones and lacks some. The sample holds tens of thousands of clones, roughly nine tenths seen once. The input for sequencing was CD4+ or CD8+ T cells sorted from blood, taken in a trial of the OX40 agonist ivuxolimab. Receptors were obtained from an adult with an advanced solid tumor such as melanoma, head and neck, liver or kidney cancer.

This chain links TRBV5-1 with TRBJ2-1; 8 nucleotides line up with TRBD1. Germline V gives CDR1 SGHRS, CDR2 YFSETQ. The CDR3 contains 15 residues. Trimming removed 3 bases from V and 2 bases from J; junction bases left unmatched: 4. The CDR3 coding sequence is TGCGCCAGCAGCTCACAGGGGGTTGCCTACAATGAGCAGTTCTTC. Its translation is CASSSQGVAYNEQFF.

The V and J genes are TRBV5-4 and TRBJ2-2; D is unresolved. V was shortened by 7 bases and J by 4 bases, with 11 bases between the two germline ends. The germline V gene encodes CDR1 SGHNT and CDR2 YYREEE (reference sequence). The CDR3 has 13 residues. The CDR3 DNA is TGTGCCAGCGCAACGGTGAGCACCGGGGAGCTGTTTTTT. Its translation is CASATVSTGELFF.

The chain combines TRBV18 with TRBJ2-3; D not certain. This CDR3 spans 15 amino acids. CDR1 KGHSH and CDR2 LQKENI come from the germline V gene. Trimming cost V 6 bases and J 0 bases, with 13 bases left between them. The CDR3 loop is CASSPSGTSTDTQYF. The CDR3 bases are TGTGCCAGCTCGCCCTCGGGTACAAGCACAGATACGCAGTATTTT.

This rearrangement joins TRBV9 to TRBJ2-5; 8 bases are a match to TRBD1. The J segment lost 2 bases and the V segment lost 2 bases, leaving 5 bases of the junction unmatched. There are 15 residues in the CDR3. Germline loops: CDR1 SGDLS, CDR2 YYNGEE. The CDR3 DNA sequence: TGTGCCAGCAGCGTCGAACAGGGGGTACAAGAGACCCAGTACTTC. Amino acids: CASSVEQGVQETQYF.

The genes are TRBV5-4 and TRBJ2-5; D assignment may be TRBD1 or TRBD2 (5 bases each). V lost 3 bases, J lost 1 base, and 10 bases lay in between. The CDR3 spans 14 residues. Germline loops: CDR1 SGHNT, CDR2 YYREEE (reference sequence). DNA for the CDR3: TGTGCCAGCAGCTACCGGGACCCCCAAGAGACCCAGTACTTC. This codes for CASSYRDPQETQYF.

This chain uses TRBV28 with TRBJ2-3; 8 bases fit TRBD2. This CDR3 spans 15 amino acids. The germline gives CDR1 MDHEN, CDR2 SYDVKM. J was trimmed by 2 bases and V by 9 bases; bases with no gene match: 10. The chain's CDR3 is CASLSGGPYTDTQYF. DNA of the CDR3: TGTGCCAGTCTGAGCGGGGGACCCTACACAGATACGCAGTATTTT. Supplemented by reference TRBV28 and TRBJ2-3, the full variable domain reads DVKVTQSSRYLVKRTGEKVFLECVQDMDHENMFWYRQDPGLGLRLIYFSYDVKMKEKGDIPEGYSVSREKKERFSLILESASTNQTSMYLCASLSGGPYTDTQYFGPGTRLTVL.

The CDR3 region has the DNA TGTGCCACTGCCCGGGTCTACGAGCAGTACTTC. Translated: CATARVYEQYF. The chain links TRBV28 to TRBJ2-7; no definite D call. CDR1 MDHEN and CDR2 SYDVKM come from the germline V gene. The length of the CDR3 is 11 residues. Between the trimmed V and J ends, which lost 10 bases and 3 bases, there was a span of 10 bases.

The chain recombines TRBV7-8 with TRBJ2-1; D might be TRBD2 (6 bases). Germline V gene lookup returns CDR1 SGHVS and CDR2 FQNEAQ. Trimming removed 1 base at V and 6 bases at J, with 13 bases between. This CDR3 is 15 amino acids long. CDR3 nucleotide sequence: TGTGCCAGCAGCTTAGGTGGGGGAGGAGTCAATGAGCAGTTCTTC. Protein product: CASSLGGGGVNEQFF.

This clone has more than one count but fewer than ten. This chain connects TRBV28 to TRBJ2-3; D is undetermined. Trimming removed 7 bases at V and 6 bases at J, with 11 bases between. The germline CDR1 and CDR2 sequences are MDHEN and SYDVKM. This CDR3 spans 12 amino acids. DNA of the CDR3: TGTGCCAGCACCACGACTCCCGATACGCAGTATTTT. Amino acid sequence: CASTTTPDTQYF.

The rearrangement uses TRBV6-1 and TRBJ2-7, with D possibly being TRBD2 (5 bases). The CDR3 has 16 amino acids. The V and J ends lost 4 bases and 2 bases respectively, with 18 bases between them. Germline CDR1 and CDR2: MNHNS and SASEGT. CDR3 loop: CASSGRRTHSTYEQYF. DNA of the CDR3: TGTGCCAGCAGTGGAAGGAGGACGCATTCGACCTACGAGCAGTACTTC.